This entry lists 30 T cell receptor beta chains sequenced from one sample in a study of T cells in Graves' hyperthyroidism and ophthalmopathy (dated by TCRdb to about 2019). The method behind the library was multiplex PCR. TCRdb records Illumina HiSeq 2000 as the sequencer. The TCR beta CDR3 regions were amplified from RNA transcripts. For the first round of RT-PCR on the TCR CDR3, the HTBI primer set was used together with the Qiagen OneStep RT-PCR kit. Using fastp trimming at Q25 and MiXCR clonotype assembly, TCRdb reanalyzed the public sequencing data and kept in-frame beta chains. A single entry per CDR3 protein holds the most common genes and DNA from its merged rows. The sample table lists about 250,000 distinct CDR3 sequences, 22% of them with a count of one. The ten largest clones take up over 55% of the sample. The sequenced sample consisted of blood. These receptors all come from a man aged 25 to 45 with Graves' ophthalmopathy.

This chain joins TRBV11-3 and TRBJ2-7, with D possibly matching TRBD2 (6 bases). Trimming removed 2 bases at V and 3 bases at J, with 14 bases between. CDR1 and CDR2 from the germline V gene are SGHNT and YENEEA. CDR3 size: 15 residues. CDR3 sequence: CASSLFAGSGYEQYF. The CDR3 nucleotides are TGTGCCAGCAGCTTATTTGCGGGGTCAGGCTACGAGCAGTACTTC.

This clonotype was observed a few times. The J gene is TRBJ2-1, the V gene TRBV7-9; D might be TRBD1 (5 bases). Trimming took off 1 base at V and 5 bases at J, with 12 bases between the two ends. The germline V gene encodes CDR1 SEHNR and CDR2 FQNEAQ (reference sequence). The CDR3 runs 15 residues. The DNA for the CDR3 is TGTGCCAGCAGCTTAGGGCAGGGTAGACACAATGAGCAGTTCTTC. Amino acids: CASSLGQGRHNEQFF.

In this sample, this clonotype turned up many times. The chain joins TRBV11-2 to TRBJ2-7; D remains ambiguous. This CDR3 has 10 amino acids. V was pared by 8 bases and J by 5 bases, with 7 bases between. Germline CDR1 reads SGHAT; CDR2 reads FQNNGV. This CDR3 is CASALNEQYF. Here the CDR3 DNA reads TGTGCCAGCGCTTTGAACGAGCAGTACTTC.

As regards this clonotype: The missing conserved phenylalanine or tryptophan at the end of this CDR3 makes a read error likely. The rearrangement links TRBV5-1 to TRBJ2-5; TRBD2 matches 7 bases. There are 17 residues in the CDR3. Per the germline V gene, CDR1 is SGHRS and CDR2 is YFSETQ. Trimming removed 0 bases from V and 1 base from J; junction bases left unmatched: 9. CDR3 sequence: CASSLEFALAPQETQYL. Written as DNA, the CDR3 is TGCGCCAGCAGCTTGGAGTTCGCACTAGCGCCCCAAGAGACCCAGTACCTC.

This sequence joins TRBV3-1 and TRBJ1-2; D remains unclear. The germline V and J ends were trimmed by 4 bases and 2 bases, with 17 bases remaining between them. The CDR3 sequence is 16 residues long. Per the germline V gene, CDR1 is LGHDT and CDR2 is YNNKEL (reference sequence). The CDR3 DNA sequence: TGTGCCAGCAGCCCCGAACTCAGCCACCTGAACTATGGCTACACCTTC. The encoded protein is CASSPELSHLNYGYTF.

Only a few counts were recorded for this clonotype. The chain has TRBV7-8 and TRBJ1-2; D gene ambiguous. Germline CDR1 is SGHVS and CDR2 is FQNEAQ. With 5 bases removed from V and 8 bases from J, the gap between germline ends came to 18 bases. The CDR3 has 14 residues. In nucleotides, the CDR3 is TGTGCCAGCAGCCCGACGGGCCCCATCAAGGGCTACACCTTC. It yields the protein CASSPTGPIKGYTF. Complete variable domain (other parts from reference TRBV7-8 and TRBJ1-2): GAGVSQSPRYKVAKRGQDVALRCDPISGHVSLFWYQQALGQGPEFLTYFQNEAQLDKSGLPSDRFFAERPEGSVSTLKIQRTQQEDSAVYLCASSPTGPIKGYTFGSGTRLTVV.

A few counts support this clonotype. The rearrangement uses TRBV6-1 and TRBJ1-4, with a weak D call TRBD1 (6 bases). V was cut by 6 bases and J by 0 bases, with 14 bases left in between. This CDR3 is built from 16 residues. The germline V gene has CDR1 MNHNS and CDR2 SASEGT. CDR3 loop: CASSTGTSATNEKLFF. The CDR3 coding sequence is TGTGCCAGCAGCACCGGGACATCTGCAACTAATGAAAAACTGTTTTTT.

V usage is TRBV6-1 and J usage is TRBJ2-3, with 8 bases that match TRBD1. The CDR3 has 16 amino acids. V lost 3 bases and J lost 8; bases outside the gene matches: 13. Germline CDR1 is MNHNS and CDR2 is SASEGT. Here the CDR3 reads CASSDLRGPGVGTQYF. The CDR3 DNA is TGTGCCAGCAGTGACCTCAGGGGGCCTGGGGTCGGTACGCAGTATTTT.

The sample holds many counts of this clonotype. The chain has TRBV3-1 and TRBJ1-1; D may be TRBD1 (6 bases). The CDR3 is made up of 15 amino acids. With 2 bases removed from V and 7 bases from J, the gap between germline ends came to 17 bases. CDR1 is LGHDT, CDR2 YNNKEL, per germline (reference sequence). CDR3 in DNA: TGTGCCAGCAGCCAAATAGGGACACGACCAAGTGAAGCTTTCTTT. This gives the protein CASSQIGTRPSEAFF.

This clonotype came up many times. As DNA, the CDR3 is TGTGCCTGGAGTACGACGGGCACAGATACGCAGTATTTT. Protein sequence: CAWSTTGTDTQYF. This rearrangement joins TRBV30 to TRBJ2-3; the D is unclear. The CDR3 is made up of 13 amino acids. Germline CDR1 and CDR2: GTSNPN and SVGIG (reference sequence). V lost 2 bases and J lost 1, with 7 bases in between.

This clonotype has more than one count but fewer than ten. This sequence joins TRBV15 and TRBJ2-7; D may correspond to TRBD1 or TRBD2 (5 bases each). The CDR3 is made up of 16 amino acids. V was pared by 4 bases and J by 2 bases, with 18 bases between. Germline V gene lookup returns CDR1 LNHNV and CDR2 YYDKDF (reference sequence). CDR3 loop: CATSTGPGTFTYEQYF. The CDR3 bases are TGTGCCACCAGCACCGGACCGGGGACCTTCACCTACGAGCAGTACTTC.

This chain links TRBV12-3 or TRBV12-4 with TRBJ1-4, with 8 bases lining up with TRBD1. V lost 4 bases to trimming and J lost 7 bases; unmatched junction nucleotides: 8. The CDR3 sequence is 15 residues long. CDR3 sequence: CASSSQGAKGEKLFF. The CDR3 nucleotides are TGTGCCAGCAGTTCCCAGGGGGCGAAGGGTGAAAAACTGTTTTTT.

The V gene is TRBV29-1, the J gene TRBJ1-2; D unresolved. Germline loops: CDR1 SQVTM, CDR2 ANQGSEA. CDR3 length: 14 amino acids. The V end was cut by 4 bases, the J end by 10 bases, with 22 bases between. This CDR3 is CSVAGGRAEQHYTF. CDR3 nucleotides: TGCAGCGTTGCCGGTGGGAGGGCCGAACAGCACTACACCTTC.

This chain connects TRBV9 to TRBJ2-5; D uncertain. CDR3 length: 14 residues. Trimming took 7 bases from V and 5 from J, leaving 18 bases between them. The germline V gene encodes CDR1 SGDLS and CDR2 YYNGEE. The CDR3 coding sequence is TGTGCCAGCTCACCCAGACTGAGTGGGGAGACCCAGTACTTC. Residues: CASSPRLSGETQYF.

CDR3: CASSSTGGHWNTEAFF. CDR3 DNA: TGTGCCAGCAGTAGTACAGGGGGCCATTGGAACACTGAAGCTTTCTTT. The chain joins TRBV6-2 or TRBV6-3 to TRBJ1-1, with TRBD1 identical over 9 bases. Germline V CDR1 and CDR2: MNHEY, SVGEGT. The CDR3 has 16 residues. V lost 5 bases, J lost 1 base, and 8 bases stayed unmatched.

This clonotype was seen many times. The chain combines TRBV20-1 with TRBJ2-1; TRBD2 aligns across 8 bases. Germline CDR1 and CDR2: DFQATT and SNEGSKA (reference sequence). V gave up 6 bases and J gave up 10 bases; unmatched junction bases: 8. This CDR3 has 12 amino acids. The CDR3 loop is CSARGGHTEQFF. The DNA of the CDR3 is TGCAGTGCCCGGGGGGGACACACCGAGCAGTTCTTC.

The rearrangement links TRBV20-1 to TRBJ1-5, with D possibly being TRBD1 (5 bases). The CDR3 is made up of 13 amino acids. Trimming shortened V by 3 bases and J by 5 bases, and 11 bases separated the two germline ends. CDR1 and CDR2 from the germline V gene are DFQATT and SNEGSKA (reference sequence). CDR3 sequence reads: CSARQGLDQPQHF. The CDR3 coding sequence is TGCAGTGCTAGGCAGGGATTGGATCAGCCCCAGCATTTT.

This clonotype was found a few times. The V gene is TRBV12-3 or TRBV12-4, the J gene TRBJ2-1; TRBD2 matches 10 bases. Losses at the gene ends were 4 bases for V and 9 bases for J; bases not matched to a gene: 18. This CDR3 is built from 18 residues. CDR3 nucleotide sequence: TGTGCCAGCAGTTCCCGCGTCATCCTAGCGGGAGTCCGGGGTGAGCAGTTCTTC. This codes for CASSSRVILAGVRGEQFF.

The sample holds a few counts of this clonotype. The V gene is TRBV27, the J gene TRBJ2-2; possibly TRBD2 for D (6 bases). CDR3 size: 13 residues. Germline V lookup: CDR1 MNHEY, CDR2 SMNVEV (reference sequence). The V end lost 5 bases, the J end lost 5 bases, and 9 bases lay between the germline ends. DNA of the CDR3: TGTGCCAGCAGTCGGGGACTGACCGGGGAGCTGTTTTTT. Translating gives CASSRGLTGELFF.

This clonotype was picked up a small number of times. This chain uses TRBV11-2 with TRBJ2-3; 7 nucleotides align to TRBD2. Per germline, CDR1 SGHAT and CDR2 FQNNGV. Losses at the gene ends were 2 bases for V and 1 base for J; bases not matched to a gene: 6. This CDR3 comprises 16 residues. The CDR3 coding sequence is TGTGCCAGCAGCTTACTGTCGGCGGGGGGCACAGATACGCAGTATTTT. Amino acid sequence: CASSLLSAGGTDTQYF.

This clonotype was counted at least ten times. This chain connects TRBV5-1 to TRBJ1-2; no definite D call. V was shortened by 0 bases and J by 7 bases, with 13 bases between the two germline ends. Per the germline V gene, CDR1 is SGHRS and CDR2 is YFSETQ. This CDR3 has 14 amino acids. The CDR3 loop is CASSLASESGGYTF. DNA for the CDR3: TGCGCCAGCAGCTTGGCCTCGGAATCGGGTGGCTACACCTTC.

Details on this clonotype: A much bigger clone sits one base away, suggesting this may be a read error. The genes are TRBV12-3 or TRBV12-4 and TRBJ2-4, with D uncertain. This CDR3 is 14 amino acids long. Trimming stripped 6 bases from V and 4 bases from J, with 13 bases between. The CDR3 is CASSFPEQKNIQYF. For the CDR3, the DNA is TGTGCCAGCAGCTTTCCCGAGCAGAAAAACATTCAGTACTTC.

The gene calls are TRBV25-1 and TRBJ2-2; TRBD1 aligns across 8 bases. Germline CDR1 reads MGHDK; CDR2 reads SYGVNS. The trim removed 6 bases at V and 4 bases at J, leaving 4 bases unmatched. The CDR3 length is 14 residues. The CDR3 DNA follows: TGTGCCAGCAGGGACAGGGTGACCACCGGGGAGCTGTTTTTT. This sequence encodes CASRDRVTTGELFF.

Comment on this clonotype: This may arise from a read error, as a much more abundant clone is one base away. The chain joins TRBV28 to TRBJ2-7; D perhaps matches TRBD1 (6 bases). Germline values: CDR1 MDHEN, CDR2 SYDVKM. CDR3 size: 15 residues. V shed 0 bases and J shed 2 bases, with 11 bases lying between them. CDR3 nucleotides: TGTGCCAGCAGTTTATGGGCAGGGGAACCCTACGAGCAGTACTTC. Translated: CASSLWAGEPYEQYF. The variable domain in full, completed from reference TRBV28 and TRBJ2-7, reads DVKVTQSSRYLVKRTGEKVFLECVQDMDHENMFWYRQDPGLGLRLIYFSYDVKMKEKGDIPEGYSVSREKKERFSLILESASTNQTSMYLCASSLWAGEPYEQYFGPGTRLTVT.

In its sample, this clonotype was seen a few times. The CDR3 loop is CASGARDRVTGELFF. DNA for the CDR3: TGTGCTAGTGGCGCCCGGGACAGGGTTACCGGGGAGCTGTTTTTT. The gene calls are TRBV12-5 and TRBJ2-2, with TRBD1 identical over 9 bases. Germline assignment: CDR1 LGHNT and CDR2 FRNRAP. Trimming removed 6 bases from V and 5 bases from J; junction bases left unmatched: 7. CDR3 size: 15 residues.

This clonotype was recorded many times. This chain uses TRBV20-1 with TRBJ2-7; D tentatively reads TRBD1 or TRBD2 (5 bases each). The CDR3 is made up of 12 amino acids. Germline V lookup: CDR1 DFQATT, CDR2 SNEGSKA (reference sequence). Trimming took 4 bases from V and 6 from J, leaving 13 bases between them. This chain's CDR3 is CSATGTDREQYF. CDR3 nucleotide sequence: TGCAGTGCTACTGGGACCGACCGCGAGCAGTACTTC.

The chain recombines TRBV12-3 or TRBV12-4 with TRBJ1-5; D is unresolved. The CDR3 has 12 amino acids. V was trimmed by 3 bases and J by 6 bases, leaving 6 bases between them. CDR3 residues: CASSLARQPQHF. Written as DNA, the CDR3 is TGTGCCAGCAGTTTGGCTCGTCAGCCCCAGCATTTT.

In its sample, this clonotype was seen many times. CDR3 region: CASSLNRVPDTQYF. The CDR3 nucleotides are TGTGCCAGCAGCTTGAACAGGGTCCCAGATACGCAGTATTTT. V and J are TRBV7-9 and TRBJ2-3; maybe TRBD1 (6 bases). V lost 3 bases and J lost 4, with 11 bases in between. CDR3 length: 14 amino acids. In germline, CDR1 is SEHNR, CDR2 FQNEAQ (reference sequence).

This clonotype was found a few times. The J gene is TRBJ2-1, the V gene TRBV11-3; no clear D gene. With 4 bases removed from V and 10 bases from J, the gap between germline ends came to 11 bases. Germline V lookup: CDR1 SGHNT, CDR2 YENEEA. CDR3 length: 12 amino acids. The CDR3 coding sequence is TGTGCCAGCAGCTATAGTTGGAGCGAGCAGTTCTTC. This encodes CASSYSWSEQFF.

This clonotype was detected a few times. The chain couples TRBV6-5 to TRBJ2-5, with D tentatively TRBD2 (6 bases). CDR1 is MNHEY, CDR2 SVGAGI, per germline. This CDR3 comprises 13 residues. V gave up 2 bases and J gave up 8 bases, with 12 bases separating them. The CDR3 DNA reads TGTGCCAGCAGTTACGGGCAGGAGGGAACCCAGTACTTC. Translated: CASSYGQEGTQYF.